These 6 T cell receptor beta chains were sequenced from one sample in a study of cytomegalovirus exposure and HLA in healthy donors. The PCR had 60 Vbeta and 13 Jbeta primers. TCRdb keeps only in-frame clones here, not all; method: immunoSEQ multiplex PCR. This sample has around 94,000 clones, with 77% found just once. The source material was PBMCs. The source is a woman aged 40 to 50 in good health and CMV-seronegative.

The gene calls are TRBV6-4 and TRBJ2-6; possible D gene TRBD1, 5 bases. Germline-derived CDR1 and CDR2 are MRHNA and SNTAGT. The CDR3 length is 18 residues. Trimming pared 5 bases from V and 0 bases from J, leaving 17 bases between. CDR3 in DNA: TGTGCCAGCAGTCCAACTCAGGACACCATCTCTGGGGCCAACGTCCTGACTTTC. It encodes CASSPTQDTISGANVLTF.

This chain joins TRBV7-2 and TRBJ2-5, with D maybe TRBD2 (6 bases). From germline, CDR1 is SGHTA and CDR2 FQGNSA. V gave up 2 bases and J gave up 4 bases, with 17 bases separating them. The CDR3 has 16 residues. The chain's CDR3 is CASSLSATSTGETQYF. The DNA of the CDR3 is TGTGCCAGCAGCTTATCAGCCACTAGCACGGGAGAGACCCAGTACTTC.

This sequence joins TRBV6-5 and TRBJ2-6; perhaps TRBD2 as D (5 bases). This CDR3 contains 16 residues. The germline V gene encodes CDR1 MNHEY and CDR2 SVGAGI. Trimming left V 6 bases short and J 1 base short, with 13 bases between. The CDR3 bases are TGTGCCAGCAGCTACCCGAGGGCTTCTGGGGCCAACGTCCTGACTTTC. Protein sequence: CASSYPRASGANVLTF.

Remarks on this clone: One end of the junction does not line up with germline, which may come from a read error. This sequence joins TRBV2 and TRBJ2-3; 10 bases match TRBD2. The CDR3 is made up of 12 amino acids. CDR1 SNHLY and CDR2 FYNNEI come from the germline V gene. The chain's CDR3 is CASLSLRTSGAF. The CDR3 coding sequence is TGTGCCAGCCTAAGTCTGCGGACTAGCGGCGCTTTT.

The J gene is TRBJ1-5, the V gene TRBV7-2; D might be TRBD1 (5 bases). The CDR3 is 13 amino acids. The germline CDR1 and CDR2 sequences are SGHTA and FQGNSA. Trimming removed 1 base from V and 9 bases from J, with 10 bases in between. The chain's CDR3 is CASSLDEGAPQHF. For the CDR3, the DNA is TGTGCCAGCAGCTTAGATGAAGGGGCGCCCCAGCATTTT.

The V gene is TRBV9, the J gene TRBJ2-7; TRBD1 matches at 8 bases. Germline assignment: CDR1 SGDLS and CDR2 YYNGEE. The V gene end was trimmed by 4 bases and the J gene end by 1 base; junction bases not matched to a gene: 7. The CDR3 length is 15 residues. The CDR3 DNA reads TGTGCCAGCAGCCCTCGGGACAGGAGTTCCTACGAGCAGTACTTC. Encoded protein: CASSPRDRSSYEQYF.